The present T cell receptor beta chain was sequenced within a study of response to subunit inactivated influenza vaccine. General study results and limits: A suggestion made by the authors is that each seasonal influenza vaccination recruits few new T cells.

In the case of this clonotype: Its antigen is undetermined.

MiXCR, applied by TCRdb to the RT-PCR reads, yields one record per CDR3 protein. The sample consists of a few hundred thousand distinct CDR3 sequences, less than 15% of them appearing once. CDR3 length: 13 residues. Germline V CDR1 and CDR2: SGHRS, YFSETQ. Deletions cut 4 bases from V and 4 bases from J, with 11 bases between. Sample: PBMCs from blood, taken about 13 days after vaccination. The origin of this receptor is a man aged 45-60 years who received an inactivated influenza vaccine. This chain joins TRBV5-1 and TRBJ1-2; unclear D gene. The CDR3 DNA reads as TGCGCCAGCAGCCCTGGTGGACCCTATGGCTACACCTTC. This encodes CASSPGGPYGYTF.